This T cell receptor beta chain appears in the sequencing data of a study of blood T cell repertoires in COVID-19. CDR1 and CDR2 (germline): LNHDA, SQIVND (reference sequence). V was cut by 6 bases and J by 1 base, with 16 bases left in between. The CDR3 is made up of 17 amino acids. Assay used: immunoSEQ multiplex PCR; TCRdb lists only in-frame clones, some missing. The table has around 300,000 clones, approximately 87% seen once. This clonotype originated in a young woman who had recovered from COVID-19. The sample comprised PBMCs or T cells enriched from blood (not recorded which). The gene calls are TRBV19 and TRBJ1-6; D might be TRBD1 (6 bases). The CDR3 nucleotides are TGTGCCAGTAGGAGCAGGGGTTTAGGATCCTATAATTCACCCCTCCACTTT. Its protein product is CASRSRGLGSYNSPLHF.